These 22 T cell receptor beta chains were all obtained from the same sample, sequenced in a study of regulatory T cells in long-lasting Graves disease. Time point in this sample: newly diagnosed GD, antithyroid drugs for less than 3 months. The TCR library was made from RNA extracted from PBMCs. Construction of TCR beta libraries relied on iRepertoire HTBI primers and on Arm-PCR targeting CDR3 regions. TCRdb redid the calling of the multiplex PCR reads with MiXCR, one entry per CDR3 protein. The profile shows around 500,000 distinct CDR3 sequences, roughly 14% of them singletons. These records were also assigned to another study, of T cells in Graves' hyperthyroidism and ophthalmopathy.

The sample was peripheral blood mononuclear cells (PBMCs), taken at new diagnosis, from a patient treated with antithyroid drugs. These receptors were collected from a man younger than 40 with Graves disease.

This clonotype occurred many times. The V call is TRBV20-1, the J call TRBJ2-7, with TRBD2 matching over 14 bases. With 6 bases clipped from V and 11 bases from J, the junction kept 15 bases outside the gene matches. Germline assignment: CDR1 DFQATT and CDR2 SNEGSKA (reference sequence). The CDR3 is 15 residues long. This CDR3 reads CSAEEAGTSGSLKYF. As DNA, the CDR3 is TGCAGTGCGGAAGAGGCCGGGACTAGCGGGAGTCTTAAGTACTTC.

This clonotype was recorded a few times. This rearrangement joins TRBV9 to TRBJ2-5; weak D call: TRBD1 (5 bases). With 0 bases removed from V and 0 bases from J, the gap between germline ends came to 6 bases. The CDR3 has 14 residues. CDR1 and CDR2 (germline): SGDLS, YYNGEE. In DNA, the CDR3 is TGTGCCAGCAGCGTAGAAGGGGACCAAGAGACCCAGTACTTC. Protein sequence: CASSVEGDQETQYF. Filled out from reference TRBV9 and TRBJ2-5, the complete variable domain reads DSGVTQTPKHLITATGQRVTLRCSPRSGDLSVYWYQQSLDQGLQFLIQYYNGEERAKGNILERFSAQQFPDLHSELNLSSLELGDSALYFCASSVEGDQETQYFGPGTRLLVL.

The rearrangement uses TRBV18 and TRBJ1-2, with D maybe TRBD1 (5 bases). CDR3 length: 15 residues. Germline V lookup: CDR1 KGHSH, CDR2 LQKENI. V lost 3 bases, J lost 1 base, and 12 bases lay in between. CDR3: CASSPVGEFNYGYTF. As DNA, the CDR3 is TGTGCCAGCTCACCGGTGGGGGAATTTAACTATGGCTACACCTTC. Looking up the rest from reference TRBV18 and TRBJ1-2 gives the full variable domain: NAGVMQNPRHLVRRRGQEARLRCSPMKGHSHVYWYRQLPEEGLKFMVYLQKENIIDESGMPKERFSAEFPKEGPSILRIQQVVRGDSAAYFCASSPVGEFNYGYTFGSGTRLTVV.

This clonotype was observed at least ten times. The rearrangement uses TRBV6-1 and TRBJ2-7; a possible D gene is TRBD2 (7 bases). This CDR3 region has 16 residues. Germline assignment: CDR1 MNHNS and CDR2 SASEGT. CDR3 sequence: CAAFSQRGGPAYEQYF. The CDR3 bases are TGTGCGGCGTTTTCTCAAAGGGGGGGGCCGGCCTACGAGCAGTACTTC.

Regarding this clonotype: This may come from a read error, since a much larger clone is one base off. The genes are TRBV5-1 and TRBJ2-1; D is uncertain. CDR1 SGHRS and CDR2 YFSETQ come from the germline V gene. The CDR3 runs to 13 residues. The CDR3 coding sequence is TGCCCCAGCAGCTTCGAAGGGTCCGGTGAGCAGTTCTTC. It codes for CPSSFEGSGEQFF.

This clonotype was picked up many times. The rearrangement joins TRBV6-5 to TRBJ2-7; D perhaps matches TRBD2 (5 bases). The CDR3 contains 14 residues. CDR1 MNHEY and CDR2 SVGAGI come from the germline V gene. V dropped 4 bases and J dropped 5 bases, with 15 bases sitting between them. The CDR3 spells CASSSSLIDNEQYF. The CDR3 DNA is TGTGCCAGCAGTTCTAGCCTTATCGACAACGAGCAGTACTTC.

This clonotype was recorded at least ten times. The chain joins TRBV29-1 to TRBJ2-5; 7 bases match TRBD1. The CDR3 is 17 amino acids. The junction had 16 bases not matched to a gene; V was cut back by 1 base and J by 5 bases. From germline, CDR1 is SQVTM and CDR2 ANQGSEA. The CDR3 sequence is CSVEGGTGTAAVETQYF. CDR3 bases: TGCAGCGTTGAAGGGGGGACCGGGACAGCCGCCGTGGAGACCCAGTACTTC. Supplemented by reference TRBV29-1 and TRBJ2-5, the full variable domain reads SAVISQKPSRDICQRGTSLTIQCQVDSQVTMMFWYRQQPGQSLTLIATANQGSEATYESGFVIDKFPISRPNLTFSTLTVSNMSPEDSSIYLCSVEGGTGTAAVETQYFGPGTRLLVL.

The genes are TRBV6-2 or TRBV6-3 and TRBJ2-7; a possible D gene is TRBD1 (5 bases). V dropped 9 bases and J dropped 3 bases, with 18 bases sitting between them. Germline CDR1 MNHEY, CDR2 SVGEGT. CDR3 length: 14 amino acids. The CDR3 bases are TGTGCCAGGAGTGAAGGGGTCTCTTACTACGAGCAGTACTTC. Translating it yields CARSEGVSYYEQYF.

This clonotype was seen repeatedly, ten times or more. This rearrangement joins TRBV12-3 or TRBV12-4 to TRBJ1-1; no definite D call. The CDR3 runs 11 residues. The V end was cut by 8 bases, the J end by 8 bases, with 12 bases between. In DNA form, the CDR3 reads TGTGCCAGCCAGCTCATCGGGGAAGCTTTCTTT. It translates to CASQLIGEAFF.

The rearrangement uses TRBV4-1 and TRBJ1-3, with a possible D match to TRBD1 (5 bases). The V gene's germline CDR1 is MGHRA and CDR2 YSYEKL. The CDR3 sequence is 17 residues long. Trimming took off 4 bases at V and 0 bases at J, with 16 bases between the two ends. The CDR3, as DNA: TGCGCCAGCAGCCCCCGTCCGACGGGGCTCTCTGGAAACACCATATATTTT. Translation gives CASSPRPTGLSGNTIYF.

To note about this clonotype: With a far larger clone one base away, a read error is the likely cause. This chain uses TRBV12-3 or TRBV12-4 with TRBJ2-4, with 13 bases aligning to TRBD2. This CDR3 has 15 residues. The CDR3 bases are TGTGCCAGCAGTGGACTAGCGGGAGTGGGGAATGAGCGGTTCTTC. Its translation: CASSGLAGVGNERFF.

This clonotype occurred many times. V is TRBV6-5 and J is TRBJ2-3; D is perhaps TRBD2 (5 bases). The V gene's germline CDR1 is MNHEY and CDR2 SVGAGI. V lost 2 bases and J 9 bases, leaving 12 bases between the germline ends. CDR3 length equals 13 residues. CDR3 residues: CASSYRSGDTQYF. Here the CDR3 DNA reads TGTGCCAGCAGTTACCGGAGCGGAGACACGCAGTATTTT.

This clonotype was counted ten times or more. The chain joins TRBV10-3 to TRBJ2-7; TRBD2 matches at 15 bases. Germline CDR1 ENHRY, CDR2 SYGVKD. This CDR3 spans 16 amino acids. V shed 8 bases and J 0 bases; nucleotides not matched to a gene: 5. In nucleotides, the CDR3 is TGTGCCATCGGGGGACTAGCGGGAGGAAGCTCCTACGAGCAGTACTTC. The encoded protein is CAIGGLAGGSSYEQYF.

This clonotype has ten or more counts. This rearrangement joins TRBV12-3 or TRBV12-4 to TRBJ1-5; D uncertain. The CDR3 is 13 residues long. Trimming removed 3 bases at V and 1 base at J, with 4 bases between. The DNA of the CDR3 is TGTGCCAGCAGTTTTAGGAGCAATCAGCCCCAGCATTTT. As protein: CASSFRSNQPQHF.

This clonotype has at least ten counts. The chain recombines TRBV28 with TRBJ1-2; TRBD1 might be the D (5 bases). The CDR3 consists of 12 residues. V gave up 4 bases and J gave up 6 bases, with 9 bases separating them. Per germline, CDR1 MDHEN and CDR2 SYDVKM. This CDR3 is CASSSRGNGYTF. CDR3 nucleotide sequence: TGTGCCAGCAGTTCCCGGGGGAATGGCTACACCTTC.

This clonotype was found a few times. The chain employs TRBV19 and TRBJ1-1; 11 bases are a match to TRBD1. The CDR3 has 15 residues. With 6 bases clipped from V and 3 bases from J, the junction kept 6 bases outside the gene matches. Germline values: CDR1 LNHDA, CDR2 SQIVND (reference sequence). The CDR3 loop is CASRDRGLVDTEAFF. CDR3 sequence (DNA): TGTGCCAGTAGGGACAGGGGGCTTGTGGACACTGAAGCTTTCTTT.

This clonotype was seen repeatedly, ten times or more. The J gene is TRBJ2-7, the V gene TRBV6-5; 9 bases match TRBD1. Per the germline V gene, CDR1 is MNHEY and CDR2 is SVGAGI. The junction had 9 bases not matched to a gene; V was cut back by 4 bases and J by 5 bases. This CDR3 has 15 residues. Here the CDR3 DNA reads TGTGCCAGCAGTTTCCCGGGACAGGGTATCCACGAGCAGTACTTC. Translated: CASSFPGQGIHEQYF.

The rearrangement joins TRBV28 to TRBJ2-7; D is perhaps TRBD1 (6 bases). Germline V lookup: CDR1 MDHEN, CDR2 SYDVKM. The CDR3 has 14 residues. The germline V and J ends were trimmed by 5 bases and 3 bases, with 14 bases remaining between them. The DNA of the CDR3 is TGTGCCAGCAGTACCCAGGACAGCGGCTACGAGCAGTACTTC. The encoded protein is CASSTQDSGYEQYF.

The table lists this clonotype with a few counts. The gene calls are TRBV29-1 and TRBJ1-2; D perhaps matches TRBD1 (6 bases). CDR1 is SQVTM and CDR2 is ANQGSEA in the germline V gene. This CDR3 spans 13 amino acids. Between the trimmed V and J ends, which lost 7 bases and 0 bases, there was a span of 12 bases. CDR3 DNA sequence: TGCAGCGACCAGGACAGAGCTAACTATGGCTACACCTTC. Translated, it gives CSDQDRANYGYTF.

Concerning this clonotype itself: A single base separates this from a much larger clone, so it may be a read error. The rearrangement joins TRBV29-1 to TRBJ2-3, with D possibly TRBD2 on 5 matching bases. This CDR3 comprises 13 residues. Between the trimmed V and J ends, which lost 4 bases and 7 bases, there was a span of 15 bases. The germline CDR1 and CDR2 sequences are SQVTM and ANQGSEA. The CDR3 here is CSVGGGFANTQYF. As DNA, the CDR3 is TGCAGCGTTGGAGGAGGATTCGCAAATACGCAGTATTTT.

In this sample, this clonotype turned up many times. Written as DNA, the CDR3 is TGTGCCAGCATGGGTAGGGAAAACACTGAAGCTTTCTTT. Amino acids: CASMGRENTEAFF. V usage is TRBV2 and J usage is TRBJ1-1, with D unclear. Trimming took off 7 bases at V and 2 bases at J, with 11 bases between the two ends. The CDR3 covers 13 residues. Germline V gene sequence: CDR1 SNHLY, CDR2 FYNNEI.

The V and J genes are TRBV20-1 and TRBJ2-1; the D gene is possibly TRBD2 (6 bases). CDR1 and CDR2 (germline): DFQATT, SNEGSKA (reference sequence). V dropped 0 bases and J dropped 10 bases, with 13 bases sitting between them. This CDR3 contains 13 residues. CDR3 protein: CSARDAGDWEQFF. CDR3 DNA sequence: TGCAGTGCTAGAGATGCCGGGGACTGGGAGCAGTTCTTC.